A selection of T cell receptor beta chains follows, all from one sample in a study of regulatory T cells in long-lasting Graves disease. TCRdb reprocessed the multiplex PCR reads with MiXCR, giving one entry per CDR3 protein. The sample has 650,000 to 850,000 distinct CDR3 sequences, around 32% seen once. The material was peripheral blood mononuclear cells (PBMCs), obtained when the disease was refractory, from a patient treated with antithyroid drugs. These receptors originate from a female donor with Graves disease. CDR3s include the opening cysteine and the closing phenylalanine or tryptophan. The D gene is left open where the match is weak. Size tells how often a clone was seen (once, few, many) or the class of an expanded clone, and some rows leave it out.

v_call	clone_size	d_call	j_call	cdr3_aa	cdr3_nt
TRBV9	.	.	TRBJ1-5	CASSPEGGAHQPQHF	TGTGCCAGCAGCCCCGAAGGCGGGGCACATCAGCCCCAGCATTTT
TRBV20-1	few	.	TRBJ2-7	CSVGGTRDYEQYF	TGCAGTGTTGGAGGGACAAGAGACTACGAGCAGTACTTC
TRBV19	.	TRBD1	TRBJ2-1	CASRLTGVDEQFF	TGTGCCAGTAGGTTGACAGGGGTAGATGAGCAGTTCTTC
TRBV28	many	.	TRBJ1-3	CASRLRISGNTIYF	TGTGCCAGCAGGTTACGCATCTCTGGAAACACCATATATTTT
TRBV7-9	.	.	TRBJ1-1	CASSSSWDERAFF	TGTGCCAGCAGCTCTTCGTGGGATGAGCGGGCTTTCTTT
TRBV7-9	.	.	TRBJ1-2	CASSFQGGGSTF	TGTGCCAGCAGCTTCCAGGGTGGGGGCTCCACCTTC
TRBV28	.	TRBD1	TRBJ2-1	CASSQESGTGFNNERFF	TGTGCCAGCAGCCAGGAGTCGGGGACAGGGTTCAACAATGAGCGGTTCTTC
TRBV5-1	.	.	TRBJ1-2	CASSLSGKASAHGYTF	TGCGCCAGCAGCTTGTCGGGGAAGGCCTCCGCTCATGGCTACACCTTC
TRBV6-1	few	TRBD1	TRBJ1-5	CASRRTGGMSNQPQHF	TGTGCCAGCAGACGGACAGGGGGCATGAGCAATCAGCCCCAGCATTTT
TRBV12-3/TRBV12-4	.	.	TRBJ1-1	CASSWRGLNTEAFF	TGTGCCAGCAGTTGGAGGGGATTGAACACTGAAGCTTTCTTT
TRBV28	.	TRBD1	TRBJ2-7	CASSQTGATYEQYF	TGTGCCAGCAGTCAGACAGGGGCCACCTACGAGCAGTACTTC
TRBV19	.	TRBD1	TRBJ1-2	CASISPGQGAGDGYTF	TGTGCCAGTATCTCACCGGGACAGGGAGCAGGGGATGGCTACACCTTC
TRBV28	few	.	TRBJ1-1	CASSFFDNLNTEAFF	TGTGCCAGCAGTTTCTTCGACAATTTGAACACTGAAGCTTTCTTT
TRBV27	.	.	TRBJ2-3	CASSLSREDTQYF	TGTGCCAGCAGTTTATCAAGAGAGGATACGCAGTATTTT
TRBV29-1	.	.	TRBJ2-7	CSVGNNPYEQYF	TGCAGCGTTGGAAACAATCCCTACGAGCAGTACTTC
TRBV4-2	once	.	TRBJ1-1	CASSQQGFGTEAFF	TGTGCCAGCAGCCAACAGGGTTTTGGCACTGAAGCTTTCTTT
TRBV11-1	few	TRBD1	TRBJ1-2	CASSFGRTGDYGYTF	TGTGCCAGCAGCTTCGGTCGGACAGGGGACTATGGCTACACCTTC
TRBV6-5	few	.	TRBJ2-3	CASSYRGASTDTQYF	TGTGCCAGCAGTTACAGAGGGGCTAGCACAGATACGCAGTATTTT
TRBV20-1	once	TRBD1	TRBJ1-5	CSARNPGQGSQPQHF	TGCAGTGCTAGAAATCCGGGACAGGGGAGCCAGCCCCAGCATTTT
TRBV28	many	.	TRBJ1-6	CASRGSSNNSPLHF	TGTGCCTCCCGCGGCAGCAGCAATAATTCACCCCTCCACTTT
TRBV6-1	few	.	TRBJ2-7	CASRGLPYEQYF	TGTGCCAGCAGAGGTCTTCCTTACGAGCAGTACTTC
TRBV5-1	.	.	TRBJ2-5	CASATKGPQETQYF	TGCGCCAGCGCCACAAAGGGGCCTCAAGAGACCCAGTACTTC
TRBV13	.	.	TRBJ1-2	CASSFKGHYGYTF	TGTGCCAGCAGCTTCAAGGGTCACTATGGCTACACCTTC
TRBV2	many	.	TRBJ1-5	CASQAGRNGNQPQHF	TGTGCCAGCCAGGCAGGGCGAAATGGCAATCAGCCCCAGCATTTT
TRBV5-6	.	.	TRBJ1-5	CASSPTEDQPQHF	TGTGCCAGCAGCCCGACAGAAGACCAGCCCCAGCATTTT
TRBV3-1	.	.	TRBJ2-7	CASSPLRGGDEQYF	TGTGCCAGCAGCCCGCTAAGGGGCGGGGACGAGCAGTACTTC
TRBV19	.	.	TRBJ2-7	CASSRETVAPYEQYF	TGTGCCAGTAGTAGGGAGACAGTTGCGCCCTACGAGCAGTACTTC
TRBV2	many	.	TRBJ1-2	CASSEGYGYTF	TGTGCCAGCAGTGAAGGGTATGGCTACACCTTC
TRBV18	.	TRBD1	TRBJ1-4	CASSPPTGAAEKLFF	TGTGCCAGCTCACCACCGACAGGGGCGGCTGAAAAACTGTTTTTT
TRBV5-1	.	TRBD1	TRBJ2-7	CASSPGGQQNYEQYF	TGCGCCAGCAGCCCTGGGGGACAGCAAAACTACGAGCAGTACTTC
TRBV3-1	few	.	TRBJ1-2	CASSPTSSEYGYTF	TGTGCCAGCAGCCCTACCTCCTCCGAGTATGGCTACACCTTC
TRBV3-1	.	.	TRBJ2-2	CASSQGGTNTGELFF	TGTGCCAGCAGCCAAGGGGGAACCAACACCGGGGAGCTGTTTTTT
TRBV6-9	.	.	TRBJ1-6	CASSYSTPGAYNSPLHF	TGTGCCAGCAGTTACTCCACCCCGGGAGCTTATAATTCACCCCTCCACTTT
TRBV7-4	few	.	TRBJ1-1	CASSLQGGSVVTEAFF	TGTGCCAGCAGCTTACAAGGGGGTTCGGTTGTCACTGAAGCTTTCTTT
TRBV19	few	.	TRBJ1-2	CASSAYGYTF	TGTGCCAGTAGTGCGTATGGCTACACCTTC
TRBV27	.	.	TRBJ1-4	CASSFLFGEKLFF	TGTGCCAGCAGTTTTCTCTTTGGGGAAAAACTGTTTTTT
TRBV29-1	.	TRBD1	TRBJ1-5	CSVGTGAAGPQHF	TGCAGCGTGGGGACAGGGGCCGCGGGGCCCCAGCATTTT
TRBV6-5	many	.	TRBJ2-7	CASSYASSYEQYF	TGTGCCAGCAGTTACGCCAGCTCCTACGAGCAGTACTTC
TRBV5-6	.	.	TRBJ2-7	CASSLRTEPFYEQYF	TGTGCCAGCAGCTTGCGGACAGAACCTTTTTACGAGCAGTACTTC
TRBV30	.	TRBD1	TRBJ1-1	CAWIDRGTEAFF	TGCGCCTGGATCGACAGGGGCACTGAAGCTTTCTTT
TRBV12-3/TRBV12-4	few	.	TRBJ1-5	CASSLQGRNNQPQHF	TGTGCCAGCAGTTTGCAGGGTCGGAATAATCAGCCCCAGCATTTT
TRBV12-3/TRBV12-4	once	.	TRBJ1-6	CASSSPGTRGSPLHF	TGTGCCAGCAGCAGTCCCGGGACACGCGGCTCACCCCTCCACTTT
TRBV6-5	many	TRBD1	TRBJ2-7	CASSYSTGGAYEQYF	TGTGCCAGCAGTTACTCGACAGGGGGCGCATACGAGCAGTACTTC
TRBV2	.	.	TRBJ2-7	CASSDFSRSYEQYF	TGTGCCAGCAGTGACTTTAGCCGCTCCTACGAGCAGTACTTC
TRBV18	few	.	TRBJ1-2	CASSPPIRANYGYTF	TGTGCCAGCTCACCACCGATAAGGGCCAACTATGGCTACACCTTC
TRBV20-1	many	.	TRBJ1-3	CSASLRAGNTIYF	TGCAGTGCTAGTCTAAGGGCAGGAAACACCATATATTTT
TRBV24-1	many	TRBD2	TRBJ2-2	CATSDPWEGRELFF	TGTGCCACCAGTGATCCCTGGGAGGGACGGGAGCTGTTTTTT
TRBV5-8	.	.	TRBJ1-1	CASSLGRWTGNTEAFF	TGTGCCAGCAGCTTGGGTCGGTGGACGGGGAACACTGAAGCTTTCTTT
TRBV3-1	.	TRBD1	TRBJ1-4	CASSQGSFGNRGKLFF	TGTGCCAGCAGCCAAGGGAGCTTCGGGAACAGGGGAAAACTGTTTTTT
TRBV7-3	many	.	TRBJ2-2	CASSSSGELFF	TGTGCCAGCAGCTCAAGCGGGGAGCTGTTTTTT
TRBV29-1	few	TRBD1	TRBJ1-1	CSVVKGTGGTEAFF	TGCAGCGTTGTCAAAGGGACAGGGGGGACTGAAGCTTTCTTT
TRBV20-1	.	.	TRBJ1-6	CSARARGSNSPLHF	TGCAGTGCTAGGGCCAGGGGATCTAATTCACCCCTCCACTTT
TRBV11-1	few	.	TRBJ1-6	CASSLHRPINSPLHF	TGTGCCAGCAGCTTACACAGACCTATTAATTCACCCCTCCACTTT
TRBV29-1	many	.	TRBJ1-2	CSVGANYGYTF	TGCAGCGTTGGAGCAAACTATGGCTACACCTTC
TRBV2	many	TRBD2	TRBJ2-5	CASSLEAGGTTRQETQYF	TGTGCCAGCAGTTTGGAGGCGGGAGGGACGACCAGACAAGAGACCCAGTACTTC
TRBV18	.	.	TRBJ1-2	CASSPLLSGIDGYTF	TGTGCCAGCTCACCACTTCTGTCAGGGATAGATGGCTACACCTTC